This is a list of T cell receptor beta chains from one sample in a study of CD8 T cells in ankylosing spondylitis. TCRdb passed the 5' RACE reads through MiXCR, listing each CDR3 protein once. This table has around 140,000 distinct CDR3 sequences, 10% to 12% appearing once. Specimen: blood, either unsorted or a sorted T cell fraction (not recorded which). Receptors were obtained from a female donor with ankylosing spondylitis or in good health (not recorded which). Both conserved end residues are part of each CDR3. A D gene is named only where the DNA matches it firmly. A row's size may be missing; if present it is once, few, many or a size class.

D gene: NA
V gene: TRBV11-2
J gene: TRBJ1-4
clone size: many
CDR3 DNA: TGTGCCAGCAGCTTAGTAACCAGCCAGAATGAAAAACTGTTTTTT
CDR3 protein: CASSLVTSQNEKLFF

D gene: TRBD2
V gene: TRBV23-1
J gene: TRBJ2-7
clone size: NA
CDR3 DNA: TGCGCCAGCAGTCAATCGAAAGGGCTAGCGGGGGCCTACGAGCAGTACTTC
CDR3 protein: CASSQSKGLAGAYEQYF

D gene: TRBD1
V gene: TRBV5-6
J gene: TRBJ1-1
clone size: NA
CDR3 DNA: TGTGCCAGCAGCTGGGCAGGGGGCTTGTGGACCGAAACTTTCTTT
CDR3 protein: CASSWAGGLWTETFF

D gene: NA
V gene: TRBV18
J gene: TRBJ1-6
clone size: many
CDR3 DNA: TGTGCCAGCTCACCACTTGCGGACGTAAATTCACCCCTCCACTTT
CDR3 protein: CASSPLADVNSPLHF

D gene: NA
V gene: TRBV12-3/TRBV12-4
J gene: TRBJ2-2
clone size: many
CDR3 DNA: TGTGCCAGCACTCTCCCAGGGGCGCCGGGGGAGCTGTTTTTT
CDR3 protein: CASTLPGAPGELFF

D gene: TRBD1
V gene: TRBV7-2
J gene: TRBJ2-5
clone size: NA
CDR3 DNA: TGTGCCAGCAGCCGAGACAGGGGCCAAGAGACCCAGTACTTC
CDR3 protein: CASSRDRGQETQYF

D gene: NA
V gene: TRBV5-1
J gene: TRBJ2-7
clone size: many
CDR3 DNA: TGCGCCAGCAGCTTGAGGTACAGGGAGAACGAGCAGTACTTC
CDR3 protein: CASSLRYRENEQYF

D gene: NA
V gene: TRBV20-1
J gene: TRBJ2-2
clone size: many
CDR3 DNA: TGCAGTGCTGGAGGACGGGCCGGGGAGCTGTTTTTT
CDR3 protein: CSAGGRAGELFF

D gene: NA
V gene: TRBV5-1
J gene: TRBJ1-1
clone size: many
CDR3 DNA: TGCGCCAGCAGCTTGTCCGAGGCGGGTATTATGAACACTGAAGCTTTCTTT
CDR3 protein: CASSLSEAGIMNTEAFF

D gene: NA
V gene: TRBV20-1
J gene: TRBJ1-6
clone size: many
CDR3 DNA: TGCAGTGCTAGAGTAGGGCTCGGTGATTCACCCCTCCACTTT
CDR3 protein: CSARVGLGDSPLHF

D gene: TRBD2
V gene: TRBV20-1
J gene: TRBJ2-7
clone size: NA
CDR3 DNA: TGCAGTGGTAAAGGGACTACGATCAACGAGCAGTACTTC
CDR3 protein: CSGKGTTINEQYF

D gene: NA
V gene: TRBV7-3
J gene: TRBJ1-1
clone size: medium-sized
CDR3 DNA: TGTGCCAGCAGCCTCGGGGGAGGAACCGGTGCTTTCTTT
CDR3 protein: CASSLGGGTGAFF

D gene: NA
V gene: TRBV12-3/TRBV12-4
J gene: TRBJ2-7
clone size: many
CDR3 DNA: TGTGCCAGCGGCAGGGCTACCTACGAGCAGTACTTC
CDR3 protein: CASGRATYEQYF

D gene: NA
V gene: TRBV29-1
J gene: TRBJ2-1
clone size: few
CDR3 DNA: TGCAGCGTTGAAGGTAAAACAGAATCCTACAATGAGCAGTTCTTC
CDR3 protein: CSVEGKTESYNEQFF

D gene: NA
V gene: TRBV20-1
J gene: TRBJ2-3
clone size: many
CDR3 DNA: TGCAGTGCCCCCGACTCTATGGATACGCAGTATTTT
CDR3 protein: CSAPDSMDTQYF

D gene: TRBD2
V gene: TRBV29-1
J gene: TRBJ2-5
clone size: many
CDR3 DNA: TGCAGCGTTGGCCTAGCGGGGAACCAAGAGACCCAGTACTTC
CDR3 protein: CSVGLAGNQETQYF

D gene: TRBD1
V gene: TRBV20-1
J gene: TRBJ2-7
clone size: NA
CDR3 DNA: TGCAGTGCATCATCCGGGACAGGGGACTACGAGCAGTACTTC
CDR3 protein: CSASSGTGDYEQYF

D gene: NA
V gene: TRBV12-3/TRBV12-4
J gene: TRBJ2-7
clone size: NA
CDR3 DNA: TGTGCCAGCAGTTTACACGGCCAGGGAACCTACGAGCAGTACTTC
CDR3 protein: CASSLHGQGTYEQYF

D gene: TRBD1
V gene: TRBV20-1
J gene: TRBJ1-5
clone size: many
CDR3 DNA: TGCAGTGCTACCCGGACAGGGATGGACAATCAGCCCCAGCATTTT
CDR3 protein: CSATRTGMDNQPQHF

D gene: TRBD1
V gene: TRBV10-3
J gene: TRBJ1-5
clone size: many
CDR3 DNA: TGTGCCATCAGTGAGCTACACACGGACAGGTCAATCCACCAGCCCCAGCATTTT
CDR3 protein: CAISELHTDRSIHQPQHF

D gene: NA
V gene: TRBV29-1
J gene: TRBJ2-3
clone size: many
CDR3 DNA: TGCAGCGTCTTCGGCCTAAACGGAGATACGCAGTATTTT
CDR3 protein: CSVFGLNGDTQYF

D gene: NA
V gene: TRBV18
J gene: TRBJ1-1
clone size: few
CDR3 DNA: TGTGCCAGCTCCCTGAGACAGGCCTCTACGGCTGAAGCTTTCTTT
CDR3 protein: CASSLRQASTAEAFF